Only a few counts were recorded for the clone carrying this T cell receptor (beta chain). Its specificity is unknown. These data are taken from a study of T-cell reconstitution after alpha-beta-depleted transplantation in children. Unique molecular identifiers were incorporated during preparation of the TCRbeta library. Each CDR3 protein gets one entry after TCRdb re-called the PCR reads with MiXCR. Of approximately 98,000 distinct CDR3 sequences in the sample, 6.4% were seen once. The CDR3 spans 13 residues. CDR1 is SEHNR, CDR2 FQNEAQ, per germline (reference sequence). V was pared by 7 bases and J by 8 bases, with 16 bases between. Study outcomes and limitations: Roughly two months post-transplant, alpha-beta T cells reportedly originated from several hundred graft clones that had expanded. Hyperexpanded clones declined; after one year, newly produced T cells mostly supplied diversity.

The TCR was taken from a male patient aged 2-10 years who had a stem cell transplant for acute lymphoblastic leukemia, so the T cells may come from the graft donor. J is TRBJ2-3 and V is TRBV7-9; D could derive from TRBD1 or TRBD2 (5 bases each). The sequenced sample was PBMCs, mostly from graft donor cells, obtained 360 days after TCRalphabeta/CD19-depleted stem cell transplant. The CDR3 DNA follows: TGTGCCAGCACATCCGGGACGGCGGGTACGCAGTATTTT. Protein product: CASTSGTAGTQYF.